The text below deals with one T cell receptor (beta chain). People who had autoimmune disease history or systemic immunosuppression were excluded. Data came from immunoSEQ multiplex PCR; TCRdb stores just in-frame clones and leaves some out. The sample has fewer than 90,000 clones; approximately 78% are singletons. The V gene lost 1 base and the J gene lost 5 bases, with 18 bases spanning the gap. This CDR3 is built from 18 residues. CDR1 SGHTA and CDR2 FQGNSA come from the germline V gene. This sample was included in a study of OX40 agonist ivuxolimab in advanced cancers. In the study overall: The study treated patients with ivuxolimab, an agonistic anti-OX40 (CD134) antibody. Participants, 70% to 90% male, averaged about 59 years of age, ranging from roughly 20 to 79. Anti-PD-1, anti-PD-L1 or anti-CTLA-4 therapy given earlier was allowed, and approximately 40% had some.

The sequence was obtained from an adult with an advanced solid tumor such as melanoma, head and neck, liver or kidney cancer. The V and J genes are TRBV7-2 and TRBJ1-6; a weak D match, TRBD1 (5 bases). This sample comprised CD4+ or CD8+ T cells sorted from blood, obtained in a trial of the OX40 agonist ivuxolimab. DNA for the CDR3: TGTGCCAGCAGCTTAGGAGGCGGACACCTAATAAATAATTCACCCCTCCACTTT. Amino acid sequence: CASSLGGGHLINNSPLHF.